Listed below are T cell receptor beta chains from one sample, sequenced in a study of T cell changes during pregnancy in multiple sclerosis. The repertoire was sequenced with immunoSEQ multiplex PCR; TCRdb's copy has only in-frame clones and lacks some. The repertoire holds 70,000 to 95,000 clones, with 93% as singletons. Sequencing used peripheral blood, obtained after pregnancy. Receptors were obtained from a female donor in good health, enrolled as a control in a pregnancy study. CDR3s include the opening cysteine and the closing phenylalanine or tryptophan. Fields, in order: J gene, clone size, D gene, V gene, CDR3 protein, CDR3 DNA. A D gene is named only where the DNA matches it firmly. The listing skips clone size in some rows; elsewhere it reads once, few, many or a size class.

J gene: TRBJ1-5; clone size: NA; D gene: TRBD1; V gene: TRBV2; CDR3 protein: CASRQGDFLNQPQHF; CDR3 DNA: TGTGCCAGCAGACAGGGGGATTTCCTCAATCAGCCCCAGCATTTT
J gene: TRBJ1-3; clone size: NA; D gene: NA; V gene: TRBV6-5; CDR3 protein: CASSYSRGSGNTIYF; CDR3 DNA: TGTGCCAGCAGTTACTCAAGAGGGTCTGGAAACACCATATATTTT
J gene: TRBJ1-2; clone size: NA; D gene: NA; V gene: TRBV7-9; CDR3 protein: CASSASGVGYGYTF; CDR3 DNA: TGTGCCAGCAGCGCGTCCGGGGTTGGCTATGGCTACACCTTC
J gene: TRBJ2-2; clone size: NA; D gene: TRBD1; V gene: TRBV11-2; CDR3 protein: CASSRYRGANTGELFF; CDR3 DNA: TGTGCCAGCAGCCGTTACAGGGGAGCGAACACCGGGGAGCTGTTTTTT
J gene: TRBJ2-2; clone size: few; D gene: TRBD2; V gene: TRBV7-9; CDR3 protein: CASPLRGGATGELFF; CDR3 DNA: TGTGCCAGCCCCCTGCGCGGGGGGGCCACCGGGGAGCTGTTTTTT
J gene: TRBJ2-2; clone size: NA; D gene: NA; V gene: TRBV19; CDR3 protein: CASRAWTANTGELFF; CDR3 DNA: TGTGCCAGTAGGGCATGGACAGCGAACACCGGGGAGCTGTTTTTT
J gene: TRBJ2-5; clone size: NA; D gene: TRBD1; V gene: TRBV27; CDR3 protein: CASSSPIGQGEETQYF; CDR3 DNA: TGTGCCAGCAGTTCTCCCATCGGACAGGGTGAGGAGACCCAGTACTTC
J gene: TRBJ1-2; clone size: NA; D gene: NA; V gene: TRBV11-2; CDR3 protein: CASSLGPGQFYGYTF; CDR3 DNA: TGTGCCAGCAGCTTAGGCCCTGGACAGTTCTATGGCTACACCTTC
J gene: TRBJ2-5; clone size: NA; D gene: TRBD2; V gene: TRBV29-1; CDR3 protein: CSHTGTSGSETQYF; CDR3 DNA: TGCAGCCATACCGGGACTAGCGGGTCAGAGACCCAGTACTTC
J gene: TRBJ2-3; clone size: NA; D gene: NA; V gene: TRBV6-5; CDR3 protein: CASSEPGGVRRYF; CDR3 DNA: TGTGCCAGCAGTGAACCGGGGGGCGTTCGGAGGTATTTT
J gene: TRBJ2-1; clone size: NA; D gene: NA; V gene: TRBV28; CDR3 protein: CASSTGLSNEQFF; CDR3 DNA: TGTGCCAGCAGTACGGGACTTTCGAATGAGCAGTTCTTC
J gene: TRBJ2-7; clone size: once; D gene: TRBD2; V gene: TRBV6-5; CDR3 protein: CASSLAGGDEQYF; CDR3 DNA: TGTGCCAGCAGCCTAGCGGGAGGCGACGAGCAGTACTTC
J gene: TRBJ1-2; clone size: NA; D gene: NA; V gene: TRBV28; CDR3 protein: CASSSERPRSLNYGYTF; CDR3 DNA: TGTGCCAGCAGTTCAGAGCGCCCACGTTCGCTTAACTATGGCTACACCTTC
J gene: TRBJ2-6; clone size: NA; D gene: NA; V gene: TRBV5-1; CDR3 protein: CASERTPGAGANVLTF; CDR3 DNA: TGCGCCAGCGAACGGACCCCAGGGGCTGGGGCCAACGTCCTGACTTTC